This entry lists 20 T cell receptor beta chains sequenced from one sample in a study of Graves' ophthalmopathy and Graves' hyperthyroidism (dated by TCRdb to about 2018). The instrument was an Illumina HiSeq 2000. For repertoire sequencing, the TCR beta CDR3 regions were amplified from RNA transcripts. The first round was an RT-PCR using HTBI primers with the Qiagen OneStep RT-PCR kit, and this first round was followed by a second-round multiplex PCR, then size selection and purification. Using fastp trimming at Q25 and MiXCR clonotype assembly, TCRdb reanalyzed the public sequencing data and kept in-frame beta chains. Every distinct CDR3 protein forms one entry, paired with its most common genes and DNA. This sample is represented by around 1.1 million distinct CDR3 sequences; less than 45% of them were singletons. Roughly 10% of the sample belongs to the ten largest clones. The sequencing sample was made of peripheral blood or thyroid tissue (not recorded which). All receptors come from an adult man with Graves' hyperthyroidism.

V is TRBV5-1 and J is TRBJ1-5; 7 positions agree with TRBD1. Looked up from germline, CDR1 is SGHRS and CDR2 is YFSETQ. The V and J ends lost 0 bases and 4 bases, in that order; junction bases with no gene match: 4. This CDR3 spans 15 amino acids. The CDR3 region is CASSLAGQLNQPQHF. CDR3 DNA: TGCGCCAGCAGCTTGGCGGGACAGTTAAATCAGCCCCAGCATTTT.

This clonotype was recorded at least ten times. The V call is TRBV7-9, the J call TRBJ2-7; D gene ambiguous. The ends were cut back, 4 bases at V and 6 bases at J, with 13 bases in the middle. Germline CDR1 reads SEHNR; CDR2 reads FQNEAQ (reference sequence). This CDR3 has 13 amino acids. The DNA of the CDR3 is TGTGCCAGCAGCTCACGAGAATCGGGCGAGCAGTACTTC. It codes for CASSSRESGEQYF.

The chain is built from TRBV7-9 and TRBJ2-2; D tentatively reads TRBD1 or TRBD2 (5 bases each). CDR1 SEHNR and CDR2 FQNEAQ come from the germline V gene (reference sequence). V was cut by 6 bases and J by 0 bases, with 8 bases left in between. CDR3 length equals 14 residues. The CDR3 sequence: CASREGSNTGELFF. The CDR3 DNA reads TGTGCCAGCAGAGAGGGGTCGAACACCGGGGAGCTGTTTTTT.

V gene TRBV2 combines with J gene TRBJ1-5, with D maybe TRBD1 (6 bases). Trimming shortened V by 7 bases and J by 6 bases, and 16 bases separated the two germline ends. This CDR3 is built from 14 residues. The germline V gene has CDR1 SNHLY and CDR2 FYNNEI. The CDR3 spells CASNLQGPGQPQHF. CDR3 coding DNA: TGTGCCAGCAATCTACAGGGACCCGGTCAGCCCCAGCATTTT.

This clonotype turned up a few times. The chain couples TRBV6-1 to TRBJ2-3; tentative D call: TRBD2 (6 bases). V was cut by 1 base and J by 4 bases, with 15 bases left in between. CDR1 and CDR2 from the germline V gene are MNHNS and SASEGT. This CDR3 region has 16 residues. The CDR3 loop is CASSEDGSEGSDTQYF. CDR3 bases: TGTGCCAGCAGTGAAGACGGGTCGGAGGGCTCAGATACGCAGTATTTT.

The chain links TRBV11-2 to TRBJ2-7; D unresolved. The V gene's germline CDR1 is SGHAT and CDR2 FQNNGV. This CDR3 has 14 residues. Trimming left V 5 bases short and J 2 bases short, with 13 bases between. CDR3 protein: CASSQDASPYEQYF. Here the CDR3 DNA reads TGTGCCAGCAGCCAAGATGCCAGCCCCTACGAGCAGTACTTC.

As to this clonotype: A clone one base away is much larger, so this may be a read error. The chain employs TRBV12-3 or TRBV12-4 and TRBJ1-6; unclear D gene. The length of the CDR3 is 16 residues. The chain's CDR3 is CASSGVSSSYNSPLLF. The CDR3, as DNA: TGTGCCAGCAGTGGGGTGTCGAGCTCCTATAATTCACCCCTCCTCTTT.

Points on this clonotype: This may be a read error, as it is one base from a much larger clone. V and J are TRBV11-2 and TRBJ2-7; no firm D call. CDR1 SGHAT and CDR2 FQNNGV come from the germline V gene. The V and J ends lost 4 bases and 2 bases respectively, with 15 bases between them. There are 15 residues in the CDR3. The CDR3: CASSCGETTTYEQYF. In nucleotides, the CDR3 is TGTGCCAGCAGCTGCGGAGAGACGACAACCTACGAGCAGTACTTC. The variable domain in full, with the rest retrieved from reference TRBV11-2 and TRBJ2-7, is EAGVAQSPRYKIIEKRQSVAFWCNPISGHATLYWYQQILGQGPKLLIQFQNNGVVDDSQLPKDRFSAERLKGVDSTLKIQPAKLEDSAVYLCASSCGETTTYEQYFGPGTRLTVT.

The table lists this clonotype with many counts. V gene TRBV7-9 combines with J gene TRBJ2-7; maybe TRBD1 (6 bases). This CDR3 comprises 16 residues. Trimming cost V 1 base and J 0 bases, with 13 bases left between them. The germline gives CDR1 SEHNR, CDR2 FQNEAQ (reference sequence). The CDR3 loop is CASSLGPRDNSYEQYF. The CDR3 DNA is TGTGCCAGCAGCTTAGGACCTCGGGACAACTCCTACGAGCAGTACTTC. Variable domain in full (rest from reference TRBV7-9 and TRBJ2-7): DTGVSQNPRHKITKRGQNVTFRCDPISEHNRLYWYRQTLGQGPEFLTYFQNEAQLEKSRLLSDRFSAERPKGSFSTLEIQRTEQGDSAMYLCASSLGPRDNSYEQYFGPGTRLTVT.

This clonotype showed up just a few times. This sequence joins TRBV6-5 and TRBJ2-5; 9 nucleotides align to TRBD2. J lost 7 bases, V lost 0 bases, and 6 bases had no gene match. The CDR3 loop spans 15 amino acids. The germline CDR1 and CDR2 sequences are MNHEY and SVGAGI. The CDR3 is CASSYSSGGGGTQYF. In DNA form, the CDR3 reads TGTGCCAGCAGTTACTCGTCAGGCGGGGGGGGGACCCAGTACTTC.

In its sample, this clonotype was seen many times. This chain connects TRBV29-1 to TRBJ2-7; perhaps TRBD1 as D (6 bases). V was clipped by 2 bases and J by 2 bases, with 13 bases between them. The CDR3 length is 14 residues. Germline V gene data show CDR1 as SQVTM and CDR2 as ANQGSEA. CDR3 in DNA: TGCAGCGTTGAAATCGGTGACAGGACCTACGAGCAGTACTTC. Its translation is CSVEIGDRTYEQYF.

The chain couples TRBV30 to TRBJ2-7; D uncertain. The CDR3 has 11 residues. Germline CDR1 reads GTSNPN; CDR2 reads SVGIG (reference sequence). The ends were cut back, 1 base at V and 2 bases at J, with 3 bases in the middle. The CDR3, as DNA: TGTGCCTGGAGTGATACCTACGAGCAGTACTTC. As protein: CAWSDTYEQYF.

In its sample, this clonotype was seen many times. The chain carries TRBV9 and TRBJ2-5; D unresolved. CDR3 length: 14 residues. Germline V gene lookup returns CDR1 SGDLS and CDR2 YYNGEE. V was clipped by 3 bases and J by 4 bases, with 13 bases between them. The CDR3, as DNA: TGTGCCAGCAGCGGGAGTGGGGTCGGAGAGACCCAGTACTTC. Translated: CASSGSGVGETQYF. Full variable domain (outside the CDR3, taken from reference TRBV9 and TRBJ2-5): DSGVTQTPKHLITATGQRVTLRCSPRSGDLSVYWYQQSLDQGLQFLIQYYNGEERAKGNILERFSAQQFPDLHSELNLSSLELGDSALYFCASSGSGVGETQYFGPGTRLLVL.

On this clonotype itself: This may come from a read error, since a much larger clone is one base off. The chain uses TRBV5-1 and TRBJ1-4, with 12 bases aligning to TRBD1. Germline V gene lookup returns CDR1 SGHRS and CDR2 YFSETQ. The CDR3 spans 16 residues. The CDR3 protein is CASSPGQGARNEKLLF. For the CDR3, the DNA is TGCGCCAGCAGCCCGGGACAGGGGGCACGTAATGAAAAACTGCTTTTT.

A remark on this clonotype: One end of the junction is discordant with germline, which a read error may explain. This rearrangement joins TRBV10-3 to TRBJ2-5; possible D gene TRBD1, 5 bases. The CDR3 covers 15 residues. Germline-derived CDR1 and CDR2 are ENHRY and SYGVKD. The CDR3 spells CASSNSRQGRETQYF. The CDR3 nucleotides are TGTGCCAGCAGTAACTCCCGTCAGGGTCGGGAGACCCAGTACTTC.

This clonotype was picked up a small number of times. This chain links TRBV20-1 with TRBJ2-7; TRBD2 agrees at 8 bases. V lost 2 bases and J lost 1; bases outside the gene matches: 10. The CDR3 spans 16 residues. From germline, CDR1 is DFQATT and CDR2 SNEGSKA (reference sequence). CDR3 in DNA: TGCAGTGCTAGAAGACCCACTAGCGGACCTTCCTACGAGCAGTACTTC. This gives the protein CSARRPTSGPSYEQYF.

This clonotype was seen repeatedly, ten times or more. The chain has TRBV2 and TRBJ1-2; D is perhaps TRBD1 (5 bases). V was clipped by 2 bases and J by 7 bases, with 14 bases between them. The CDR3 sequence is 14 residues long. Germline CDR1 SNHLY, CDR2 FYNNEI. CDR3 region: CASSEWPQGAGYTF. CDR3 nucleotide sequence: TGTGCCAGCAGTGAATGGCCGCAGGGTGCTGGCTACACCTTC.

This clonotype was seen repeatedly, ten times or more. V usage is TRBV7-6 and J usage is TRBJ1-1; possible D gene TRBD1, 6 bases. Germline CDR1 SGHVS, CDR2 FNYEAQ. This CDR3 region has 17 residues. Trimming pared 0 bases from V and 4 bases from J, leaving 18 bases between. Here the CDR3 DNA reads TGTGCCAGCAGCTTAGCTATCGGGGGGCGCATTAGCACTGAAGCTTTCTTT. It specifies CASSLAIGGRISTEAFF.

This sequence joins TRBV24-1 and TRBJ1-1; no reliable D call. V lost 3 bases and J lost 5, with 12 bases in between. CDR1 is KGHDR and CDR2 is SFDVKD in the germline V gene. The CDR3 has 14 residues. CDR3 in amino acids: CATSDIGLVTEAFF. The CDR3 DNA reads as TGTGCCACCAGTGATATCGGACTGGTAACTGAAGCTTTCTTT.

This clonotype showed up just a few times. In DNA, the CDR3 is TGTGCCATCAGTGGCGGAGGGAAACTGTTTTTT. Translated: CAISGGGKLFF. The chain has TRBV10-3 and TRBJ1-4; no firm D call. Trimming left V 4 bases short and J 11 bases short, with 8 bases between. This CDR3 is built from 11 residues. The germline gives CDR1 ENHRY, CDR2 SYGVKD.